The source of this T cell receptor (beta chain) is a study of Ad26.COV2.S vaccination and SARS-CoV-2 variants. About the study: Each vaccinee took Ad26.COV2.S intramuscularly, once or twice 56 days apart.

Germline CDR1 and CDR2: LGHDT and YNNKEL (reference sequence). This CDR3 has 14 amino acids. V was pared by 3 bases and J by 7 bases, with 10 bases between. This sample's treatment: approximately 18 received Ad26.COV2.S at low or high dose, single or two shots; about 5 received placebo; per-sample allocation not given. All samples were drawn on day 63, counting from the first vaccine or placebo injection. Sequenced by immunoSEQ multiplex PCR; TCRdb stores in-frame clones only, minus some. Among under 500,000 clones listed, over 80% were seen once. The V call is TRBV3-1 (or the pseudogene TRBV3-2), the J call TRBJ1-6, with D perhaps matching TRBD1 (5 bases). This TCR derives from a person aged 18-60 years who received the Ad26.COV2.S COVID-19 vaccine or a placebo. This specimen was peripheral blood, taken in a trial of Ad26.COV2.S vaccine versus placebo. The CDR3 region is CASSQKGWNSPLHF. CDR3 in DNA: TGTGCCAGCAGCCAGAAGGGGTGGAATTCACCCCTCCACTTT.